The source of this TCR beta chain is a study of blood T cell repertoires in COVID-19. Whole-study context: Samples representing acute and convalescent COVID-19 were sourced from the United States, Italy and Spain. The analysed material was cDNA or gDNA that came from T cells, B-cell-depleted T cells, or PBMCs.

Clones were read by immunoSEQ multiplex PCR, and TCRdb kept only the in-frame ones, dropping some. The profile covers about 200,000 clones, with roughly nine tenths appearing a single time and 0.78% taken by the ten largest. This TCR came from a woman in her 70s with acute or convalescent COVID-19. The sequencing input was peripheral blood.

CDR3 loop: CASSYESYEQYF. Here the CDR3 DNA reads TGTGCCAGCAGTTACGAGTCCTACGAGCAGTACTTC. The V and J genes are TRBV2 and TRBJ2-7; unclear D gene. The germline CDR1 and CDR2 sequences are SNHLY and FYNNEI. This CDR3 is 12 amino acids long. V lost 5 bases to trimming and J lost 1 base, with 6 bases between them.